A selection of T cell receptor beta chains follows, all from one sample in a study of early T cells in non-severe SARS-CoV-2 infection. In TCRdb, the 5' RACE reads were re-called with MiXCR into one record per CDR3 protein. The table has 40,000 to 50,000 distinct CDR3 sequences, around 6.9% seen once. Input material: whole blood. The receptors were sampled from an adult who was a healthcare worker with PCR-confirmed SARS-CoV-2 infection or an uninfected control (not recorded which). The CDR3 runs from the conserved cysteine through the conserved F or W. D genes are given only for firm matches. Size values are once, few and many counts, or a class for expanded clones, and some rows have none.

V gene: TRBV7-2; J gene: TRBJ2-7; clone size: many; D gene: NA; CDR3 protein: CASSPLRGVSYEQYF; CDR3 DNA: TGTGCCAGCAGCCCCCTAAGGGGGGTTTCCTACGAGCAGTACTTC
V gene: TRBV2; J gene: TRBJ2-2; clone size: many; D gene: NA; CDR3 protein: CASTLTTGRNTGELFF; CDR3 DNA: TGTGCCAGCACACTAACTACCGGGAGGAACACCGGGGAGCTGTTTTTT
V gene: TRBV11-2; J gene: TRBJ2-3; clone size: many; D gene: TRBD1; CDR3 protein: CASSFPGGPTDTQYF; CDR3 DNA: TGTGCCAGCAGCTTTCCAGGGGGACCCACAGATACGCAGTATTTT
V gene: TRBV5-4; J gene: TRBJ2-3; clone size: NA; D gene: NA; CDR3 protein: CASRLGADTQYF; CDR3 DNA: TGTGCCAGCAGGCTAGGGGCCGATACGCAGTATTTT
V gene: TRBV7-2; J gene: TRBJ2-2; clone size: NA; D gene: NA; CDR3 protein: CASSLALAANTGELFF; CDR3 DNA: TGTGCCAGCAGCTTAGCGCTGGCGGCGAACACCGGGGAGCTGTTTTTT
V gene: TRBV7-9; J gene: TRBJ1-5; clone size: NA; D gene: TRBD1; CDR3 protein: CASSLEMGQGNQPQHF; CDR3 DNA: TGTGCCAGCAGCTTAGAAATGGGACAGGGCAATCAGCCCCAGCATTTT
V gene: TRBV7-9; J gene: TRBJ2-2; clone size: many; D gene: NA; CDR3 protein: CASSPGTINTGELFF; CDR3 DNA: TGTGCCAGCAGCCCCGGGACAATCAACACCGGGGAGCTGTTTTTT
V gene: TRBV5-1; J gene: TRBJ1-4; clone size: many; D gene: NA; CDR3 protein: CASRRDITNEKLFF; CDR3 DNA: TGCGCCAGCAGGAGGGACATAACTAATGAAAAACTGTTTTTT
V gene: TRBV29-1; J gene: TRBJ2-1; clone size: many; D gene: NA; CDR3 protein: CSVEYLGRGANNEQFF; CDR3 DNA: TGCAGCGTTGAATACTTGGGCAGGGGAGCTAACAATGAGCAGTTCTTC
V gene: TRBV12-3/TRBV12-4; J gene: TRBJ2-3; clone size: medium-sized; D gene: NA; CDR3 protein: CASSPSTDTQYF; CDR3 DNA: TGTGCCAGCAGCCCTAGCACAGATACGCAGTATTTT
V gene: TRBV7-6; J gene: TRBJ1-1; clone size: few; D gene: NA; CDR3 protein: CASSAKMRRGTEAFF; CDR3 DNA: TGTGCCAGCAGCGCGAAAATGCGACGGGGCACTGAAGCTTTCTTT
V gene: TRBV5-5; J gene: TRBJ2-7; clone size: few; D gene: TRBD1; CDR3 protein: CASSFGTGISYEQYF; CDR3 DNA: TGTGCCAGCAGCTTCGGGACAGGGATTAGCTACGAGCAGTACTTC
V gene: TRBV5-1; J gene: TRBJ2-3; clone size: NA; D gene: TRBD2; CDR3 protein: CASSSSGDSTDTQYF; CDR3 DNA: TGCGCCAGCAGCAGTAGCGGGGATAGCACAGATACGCAGTATTTT
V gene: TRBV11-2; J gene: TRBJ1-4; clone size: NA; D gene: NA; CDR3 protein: CASSLNPEKLFF; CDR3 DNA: TGTGCCAGCAGCTTGAACCCAGAAAAACTGTTTTTT
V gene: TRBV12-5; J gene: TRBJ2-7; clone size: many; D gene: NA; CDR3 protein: CASGSWAYEQYF; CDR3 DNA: TGTGCTAGTGGTTCCTGGGCCTACGAGCAGTACTTC
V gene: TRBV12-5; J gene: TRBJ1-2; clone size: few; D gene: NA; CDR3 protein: CASGLVQEPNYGYTF; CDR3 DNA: TGTGCTAGTGGTTTGGTACAGGAACCTAACTATGGCTACACCTTC
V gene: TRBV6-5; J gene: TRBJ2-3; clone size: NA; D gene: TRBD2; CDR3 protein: CASSYSIRTSGGRADTQYF; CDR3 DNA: TGTGCCAGCAGTTACTCGATACGGACTAGCGGCGGCCGGGCAGATACGCAGTATTTT
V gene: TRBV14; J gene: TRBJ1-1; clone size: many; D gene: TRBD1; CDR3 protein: CASSQERQGRTEAFF; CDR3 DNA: TGTGCCAGCAGCCAAGAAAGACAGGGGAGGACTGAAGCTTTCTTT
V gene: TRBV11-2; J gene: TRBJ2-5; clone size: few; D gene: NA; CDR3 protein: CVSSLDLVEETQYF; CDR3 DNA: TGTGTCAGCAGCTTAGATCTAGTCGAAGAGACCCAGTACTTC
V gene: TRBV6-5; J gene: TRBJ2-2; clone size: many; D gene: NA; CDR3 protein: CASSYEGSPGELFF; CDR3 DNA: TGTGCCAGCAGTTATGAGGGGTCCCCCGGGGAGCTGTTTTTT
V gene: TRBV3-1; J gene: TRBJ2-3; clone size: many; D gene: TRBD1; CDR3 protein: CASSSTGGSDTQYF; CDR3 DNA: TGTGCCAGCAGCTCAACAGGGGGCAGTGATACGCAGTATTTT
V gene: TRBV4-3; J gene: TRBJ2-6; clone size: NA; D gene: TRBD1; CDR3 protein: CASSQDRIDFRVTGGSGANVLTF; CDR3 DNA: TGCGCCAGCAGCCAAGATCGGATCGACTTCCGCGTGACAGGGGGCTCTGGGGCCAACGTCCTGACTTTC
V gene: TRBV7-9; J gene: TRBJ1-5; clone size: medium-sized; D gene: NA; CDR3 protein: CASSLASVNQPQHF; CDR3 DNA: TGTGCCAGCAGCTTAGCATCCGTCAATCAGCCCCAGCATTTT
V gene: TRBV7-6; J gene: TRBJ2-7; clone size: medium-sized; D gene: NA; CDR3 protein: CASSSNIGQRGYEQYF; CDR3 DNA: TGTGCCAGCAGCTCCAACATCGGACAGCGGGGATACGAGCAGTACTTC
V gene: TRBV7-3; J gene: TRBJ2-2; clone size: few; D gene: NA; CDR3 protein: CASSPEADTGELFF; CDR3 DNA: TGTGCCAGCAGCCCGGAGGCGGACACCGGGGAGCTGTTTTTT
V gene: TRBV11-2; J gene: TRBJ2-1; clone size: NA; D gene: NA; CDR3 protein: CASSLAGIYNEQFF; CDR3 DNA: TGTGCCAGCAGCTTAGCCGGGATCTACAATGAGCAGTTCTTC
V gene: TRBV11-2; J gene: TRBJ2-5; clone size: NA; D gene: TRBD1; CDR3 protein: CASSLRPGQAAETQYF; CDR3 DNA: TGTGCCAGCAGCTTACGCCCGGGACAGGCTGCGGAGACCCAGTACTTC